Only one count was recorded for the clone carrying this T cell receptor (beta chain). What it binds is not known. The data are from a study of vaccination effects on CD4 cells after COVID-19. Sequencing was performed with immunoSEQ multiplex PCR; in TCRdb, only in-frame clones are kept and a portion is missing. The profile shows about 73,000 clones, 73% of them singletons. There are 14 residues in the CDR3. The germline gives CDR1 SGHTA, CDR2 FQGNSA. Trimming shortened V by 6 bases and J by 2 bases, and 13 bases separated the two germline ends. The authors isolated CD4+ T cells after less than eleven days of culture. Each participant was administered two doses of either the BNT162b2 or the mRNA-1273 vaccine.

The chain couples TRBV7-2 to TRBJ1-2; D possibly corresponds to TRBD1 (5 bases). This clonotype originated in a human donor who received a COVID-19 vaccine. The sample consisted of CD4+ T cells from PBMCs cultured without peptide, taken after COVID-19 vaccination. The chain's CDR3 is CASRLNKGNYGYTF. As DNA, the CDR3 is TGTGCCAGCAGGCTAAATAAGGGGAACTATGGCTACACCTTC. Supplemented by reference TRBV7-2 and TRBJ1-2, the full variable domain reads GAGVSQSPSNKVTEKGKDVELRCDPISGHTALYWYRQSLGQGLEFLIYFQGNSAPDKSGLPSDRFSAERTGGSVSTLTIQRTQQEDSAVYLCASRLNKGNYGYTFGSGTRLTVV.